The T cell receptor (beta chain) under discussion was sequenced for a study of blood T cell repertoires in COVID-19. This CDR3 is built from 14 residues. Germline lookup yields CDR1 MDHEN and CDR2 SYDVKM. V shed 6 bases, J shed 5 bases, and the junction held 9 bases outside the gene matches. Sequencing used immunoSEQ multiplex PCR; TCRdb keeps in-frame clones, though not all of them. The data show about 62,000 clones, with approximately 70% seen just once and about half held by the top ten. The chain carries TRBV28 and TRBJ1-2; 7 positions agree with TRBD1. Sequenced input: PBMCs or T cells enriched from blood (not recorded which). The sequence came from an older woman who had been exposed to COVID-19. The CDR3 nucleotides read TGTGCCAGCAGCACACGACAGGGAAGGTATGGCTACACCTTC. Its protein product is CASSTRQGRYGYTF.